In this sample, the clone carrying this T cell receptor (beta chain) turned up a few times. Sequenced by immunoSEQ multiplex PCR; TCRdb stores in-frame clones only, minus some. The sample has 150,000 or so clones, 76% seen once. This entry is derived from a study of blood T cell repertoires in COVID-19. Overall study: Some COVID-19 samples were acute and others convalescent; all came from the United States, Italy and Spain. PBMCs, B-cell-depleted T cells, or T cells were the source of the cDNA or gDNA that made up the material.

The source material was peripheral blood. This receptor was obtained from an elderly woman with active or convalescent COVID-19.

This chain's CDR3 is CASRQDMSSYNSPLHF. The CDR3 DNA is TGTGCCAGCAGACAAGACATGAGCTCCTATAATTCACCCCTCCACTTT. This chain connects TRBV27 to TRBJ1-6; D is unclear. This CDR3 is built from 16 residues. CDR1 MNHEY and CDR2 SMNVEV come from the germline V gene (reference sequence). V was clipped by 6 bases and J by 0 bases, with 12 bases between them.